These T cell receptor beta chains were read from a single sample in a study of molecular identifiers for immune sequencing clone quantification. Each CDR3 protein is one row after TCRdb ran MiXCR on the PCR reads. The sample lists over 600,000 distinct CDR3 sequences, roughly 21% occurring once. Sequencing was performed on naive CD8+ T cells from blood, with Jurkat cell RNA spiked in. These receptor sequences come from a human donor in good health. Some libraries in this study had Jurkat cell RNA spiked in. The CDR3 runs from the conserved cysteine through the conserved F or W. D genes are given only for firm matches. Expanded clones get a size class; other rows say once, few or many, or leave the size out.

TGTGCCAGCAGTTACGACGTCCCGCCCAGGGCACTTAGCGAGCAGTACTTC,CASSYDVPPRALSEQYF,.,many,TRBV6-2/TRBV6-3,TRBJ2-7
TGTGCCAGCAGTTTAAGGCCAGGTCTATTAGGCTCCTACGAGCAGTACTTC,CASSLRPGLLGSYEQYF,.,.,TRBV28,TRBJ2-7
TGTGCCAGCAGCTCCCATGTTAGCGGGGTTTGGCAGACCCAGTACTTC,CASSSHVSGVWQTQYF,TRBD2,few,TRBV7-9,TRBJ2-5
TGTGCCAGCAGGCAGCCGGGAGAAGGTGTCTACGAGCAGTACTTC,CASRQPGEGVYEQYF,.,.,TRBV6-2/TRBV6-3,TRBJ2-7
TGTACCAGCAGTTATAGGACAGGGACCCTAGATGAAGCTTTCTTT,CTSSYRTGTLDEAFF,TRBD1,.,TRBV27,TRBJ1-1
TGCGCCAGCAGCCCCCTCCCGGGGCCAGCTTACGAGCAGTACTTC,CASSPLPGPAYEQYF,.,many,TRBV4-1,TRBJ2-7
TGTGCCAGCAGTTTTCGGGGGGGTCTCCCTGAAGCTTTCTTT,CASSFRGGLPEAFF,.,many,TRBV28,TRBJ1-1
TGTGCCAGCAGACCGCAGGGACTCAGCTCCTACGAGCAGTACTTC,CASRPQGLSSYEQYF,.,many,TRBV27,TRBJ2-7
TGTGCCAGCAGCTTAGACAGGGAGGGAGGTCATAGCAATCAGCCCCAGCATTTT,CASSLDREGGHSNQPQHF,.,many,TRBV7-9,TRBJ1-5
TGTGCCTGGATGGGGCTCAGACAGGGGATGGACTATGGCTACACCTTC,CAWMGLRQGMDYGYTF,TRBD1,.,TRBV30,TRBJ1-2
TGTGCCTCCCACTCGGGGGGCTCTGGGTCCTACGAGCAGTACTTC,CASHSGGSGSYEQYF,.,few,TRBV30,TRBJ2-7
TGCAGCGTTGAATCCGGGGGTGGGTTTGGCGACAATGAGCAGTTCTTC,CSVESGGGFGDNEQFF,.,few,TRBV29-1,TRBJ2-1
TGTGCCAGCAGCAAACCTCTCCTAGACAACTGGATACGAGAGACCCAGTACTTC,CASSKPLLDNWIRETQYF,.,.,TRBV21-1,TRBJ2-5
TGTGCCAGCAGCCAAGATCGTGGGCCCCTCTATGGCTACACCTTC,CASSQDRGPLYGYTF,.,.,TRBV14,TRBJ1-2
TGTGCCAGCAGCTTGGAGGATGGTAACGAGCAGTACTTC,CASSLEDGNEQYF,.,many,TRBV5-4,TRBJ2-7
TGTGCCAGCAGCCGGACATCTAGCAATCAGCCCCAGCATTTT,CASSRTSSNQPQHF,.,few,TRBV28,TRBJ1-5
TGTGCCAGCAGCTTAGTCGTTGGAGTCCCTGAAGCTTTCTTT,CASSLVVGVPEAFF,.,many,TRBV7-2,TRBJ1-1
TGCAGTGCTAGAGGCGAGGGGGCCACAGATACGCAGTATTTT,CSARGEGATDTQYF,TRBD1,many,TRBV20-1,TRBJ2-3
TGTGCCAGCAGTTACTGGGGCAGGACTGGGGAAGCTTTCTTT,CASSYWGRTGEAFF,.,few,TRBV6-5,TRBJ1-1
TGTGCCAGCAGCCCTCCCTCGTACACAGGGGGCCTTTCGAACACTGAAGCTTTCTTT,CASSPPSYTGGLSNTEAFF,TRBD1,few,TRBV6-1,TRBJ1-1
TGTGCCAGCAGTTACTTGGACACAGGAAGGGTTATGGACACTGAAGCTTTCTTT,CASSYLDTGRVMDTEAFF,.,many,TRBV6-6,TRBJ1-1